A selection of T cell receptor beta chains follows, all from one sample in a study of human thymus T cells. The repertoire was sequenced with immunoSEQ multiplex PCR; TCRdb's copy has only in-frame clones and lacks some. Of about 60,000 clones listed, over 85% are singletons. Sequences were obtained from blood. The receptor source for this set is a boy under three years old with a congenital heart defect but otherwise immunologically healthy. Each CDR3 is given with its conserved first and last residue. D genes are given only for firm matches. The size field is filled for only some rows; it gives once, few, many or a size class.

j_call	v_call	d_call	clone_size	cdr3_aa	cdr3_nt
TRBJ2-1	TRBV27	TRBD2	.	CASSAGLVNEQFF	TGTGCCAGCAGTGCAGGACTAGTCAATGAGCAGTTCTTC
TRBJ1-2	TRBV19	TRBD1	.	CASNIPGQGLYGYTF	TGTGCCAGTAATATTCCGGGACAGGGCCTCTATGGCTACACCTTC
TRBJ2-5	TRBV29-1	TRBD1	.	CSVGTGMQETQYF	TGCAGCGTTGGGACAGGGATGCAAGAGACCCAGTACTTC
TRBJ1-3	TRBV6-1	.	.	CASTRQDLSGNTIYF	TGTGCCAGCACCAGACAGGACCTCTCTGGAAACACCATATATTTT
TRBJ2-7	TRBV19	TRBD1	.	CASTVSGTGGYEQYF	TGTGCCAGTACCGTCTCCGGGACAGGGGGCTACGAGCAGTACTTC
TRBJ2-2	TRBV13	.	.	CASSLGSNSQGTGELFF	TGTGCCAGCAGCTTAGGTAGCAATTCGCAGGGAACCGGGGAGCTGTTTTTT
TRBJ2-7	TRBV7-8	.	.	CASSLGWQGSSYEQYF	TGTGCCAGCAGCTTAGGTTGGCAGGGATCCTCCTACGAGCAGTACTTC
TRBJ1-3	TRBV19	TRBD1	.	CASSTHSTGRNTIYF	TGTGCCAGTAGTACCCACTCGACAGGGAGAAACACCATATATTTT
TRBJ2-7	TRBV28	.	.	CASSPLGGPSYEQYF	TGTGCCAGCAGTCCGCTCGGGGGCCCCTCCTACGAGCAGTACTTC
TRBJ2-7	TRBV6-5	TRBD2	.	CASSIAGVSYEQYF	TGTGCCAGCAGTATAGCGGGTGTCTCCTACGAGCAGTACTTC
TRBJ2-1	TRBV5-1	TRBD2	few	CASSLAGVAGGSWNEQFF	TGCGCCAGCAGCTTGGCCGGGGTAGCGGGAGGGAGTTGGAATGAGCAGTTCTTC
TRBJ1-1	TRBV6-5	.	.	CASSYSSRFYTEAFF	TGTGCCAGCAGTTACTCGAGCAGGTTTTACACTGAAGCTTTCTTT
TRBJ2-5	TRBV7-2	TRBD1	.	CASSLDRGETQYF	TGTGCCAGCAGCCTCGACAGGGGGGAGACCCAGTACTTC
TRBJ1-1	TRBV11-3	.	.	CASSSDIGTRAFF	TGTGCCAGCAGCTCTGATATCGGCACACGGGCTTTCTTT
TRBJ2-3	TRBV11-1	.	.	CASSLVSSVRTQYF	TGTGCCAGCAGCTTAGTTTCGTCCGTCCGGACGCAGTATTTT
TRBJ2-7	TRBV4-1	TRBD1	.	CASSLTGSYEQYF	TGCGCCAGCAGCCTGACAGGGTCCTACGAGCAGTACTTC
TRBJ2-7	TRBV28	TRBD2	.	CASSTSSGRWYEQYF	TGTGCCAGCAGTACTTCTAGCGGGAGATGGTACGAGCAGTACTTC
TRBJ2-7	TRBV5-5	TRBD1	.	CASSRLGTGNPYEQYF	TGTGCCAGCAGCCGGCTCGGGACAGGGAACCCCTACGAGCAGTACTTC
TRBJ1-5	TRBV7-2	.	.	CASSLDNQPQHF	TGTGCCAGCAGCTTGGACAATCAGCCCCAGCATTTT
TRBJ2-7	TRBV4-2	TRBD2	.	CASSQVGRERGYEQYF	TGTGCCAGCAGCCAAGTAGGACGGGAGCGGGGATACGAGCAGTACTTC